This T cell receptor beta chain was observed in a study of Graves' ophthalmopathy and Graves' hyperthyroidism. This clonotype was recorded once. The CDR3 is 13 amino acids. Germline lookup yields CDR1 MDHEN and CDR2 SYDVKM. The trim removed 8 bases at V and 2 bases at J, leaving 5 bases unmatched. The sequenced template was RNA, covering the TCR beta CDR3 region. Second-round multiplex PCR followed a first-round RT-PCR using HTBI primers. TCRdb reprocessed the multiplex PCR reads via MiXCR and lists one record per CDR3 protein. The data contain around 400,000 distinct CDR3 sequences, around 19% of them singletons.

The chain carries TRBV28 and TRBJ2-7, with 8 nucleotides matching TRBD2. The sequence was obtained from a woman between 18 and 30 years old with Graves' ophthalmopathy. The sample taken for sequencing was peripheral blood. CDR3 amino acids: CASLSGGAYEQYF. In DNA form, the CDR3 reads TGTGCCAGCTTGTCCGGGGGGGCCTACGAGCAGTACTTC.